This T cell receptor beta chain was sequenced for a study of T cells after yellow fever vaccination. Study-wide findings and caveats: The secondary response peaked faster, at day 5 versus 15, but was weaker. Clonotype sharing between CD4 and CD8 compartments was small. Booster sampling recovered most clones from primary vaccination (96% CD4, around 88% CD8).

V trimming: 10 bases; J trimming: 15 bases; junction bases outside the gene matches: 21. The CDR3 runs to 15 residues. Germline values: CDR1 LGHNA, CDR2 YNFKEQ. Universal primer sites and UMIs were introduced during 5'RACE template-switching synthesis of TCR cDNA. TCRdb processed the 5' RACE reads anew with MiXCR; each CDR3 protein has one entry. The table records a few hundred thousand distinct CDR3 sequences, 15% to 20% of them present only once. This clonotype was seen only a few times. Its specificity is not known. The sample was PBMCs, taken before the yellow fever booster vaccination. This clonotype originated in a young man who received the YFV17D yellow fever vaccine. The rearrangement links TRBV4-2 to TRBJ2-1; TRBD2 aligns across 10 bases. The CDR3 DNA follows: TGTGCCACGCGTACGTCCGCCCGGCTAGCGGGGGACCTGTTCTTC. It specifies CATRTSARLAGDLFF.